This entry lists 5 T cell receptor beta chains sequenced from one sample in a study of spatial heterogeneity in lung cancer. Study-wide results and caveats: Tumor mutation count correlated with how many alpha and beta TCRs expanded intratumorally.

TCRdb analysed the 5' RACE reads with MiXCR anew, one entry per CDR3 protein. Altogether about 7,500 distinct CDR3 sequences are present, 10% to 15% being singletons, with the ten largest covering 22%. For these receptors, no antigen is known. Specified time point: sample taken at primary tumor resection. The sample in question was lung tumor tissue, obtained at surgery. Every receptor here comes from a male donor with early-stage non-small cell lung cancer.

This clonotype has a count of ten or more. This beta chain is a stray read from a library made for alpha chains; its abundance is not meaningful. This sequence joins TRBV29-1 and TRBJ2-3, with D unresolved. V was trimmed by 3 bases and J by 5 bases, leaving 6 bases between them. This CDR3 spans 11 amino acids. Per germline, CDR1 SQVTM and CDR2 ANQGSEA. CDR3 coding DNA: TGCAGCGTTGAGTGGGGAGATACGCAGTATTTT. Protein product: CSVEWGDTQYF.

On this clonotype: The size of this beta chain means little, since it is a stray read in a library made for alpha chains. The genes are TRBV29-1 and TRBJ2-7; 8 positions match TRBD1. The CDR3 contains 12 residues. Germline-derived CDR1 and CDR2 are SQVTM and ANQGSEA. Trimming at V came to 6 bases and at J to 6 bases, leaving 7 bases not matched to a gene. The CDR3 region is CSVRTGLSEQYF. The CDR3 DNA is TGCAGCGTCCGGACAGGGCTCTCCGAGCAGTACTTC.

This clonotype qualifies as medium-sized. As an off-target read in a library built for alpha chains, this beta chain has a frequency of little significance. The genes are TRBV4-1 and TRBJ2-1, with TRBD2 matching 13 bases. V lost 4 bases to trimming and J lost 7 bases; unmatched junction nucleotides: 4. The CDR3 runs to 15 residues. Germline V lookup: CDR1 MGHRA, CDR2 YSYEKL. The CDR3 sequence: CASSPLAGGTNEQFF. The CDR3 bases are TGCGCCAGCAGCCCACTAGCGGGAGGGACGAATGAGCAGTTCTTC.

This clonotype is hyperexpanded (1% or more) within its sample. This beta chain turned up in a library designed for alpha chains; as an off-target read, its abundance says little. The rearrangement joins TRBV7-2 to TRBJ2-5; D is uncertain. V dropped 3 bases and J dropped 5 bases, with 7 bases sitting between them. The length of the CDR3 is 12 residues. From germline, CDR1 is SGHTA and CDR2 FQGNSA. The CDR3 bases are TGTGCCAGCAGCTTGGTGGGGGAGACCCAGTACTTC. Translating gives CASSLVGETQYF.

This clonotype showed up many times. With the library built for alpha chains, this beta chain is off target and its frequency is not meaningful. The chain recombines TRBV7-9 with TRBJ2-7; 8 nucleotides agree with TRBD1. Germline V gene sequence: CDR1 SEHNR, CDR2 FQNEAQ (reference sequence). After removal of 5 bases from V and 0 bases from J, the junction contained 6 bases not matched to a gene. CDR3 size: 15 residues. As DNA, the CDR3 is TGTGCCAGCAGCCGGGGACAGGCAAGCTCCTACGAGCAGTACTTC. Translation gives CASSRGQASSYEQYF.